This T cell receptor (beta chain) was sequenced in a study of human T cells and chemical hapten exposure. Study-level results: Expanded TCRs made up significantly more big CDR3 similarity clusters than controls did.

Using its own MiXCR run on the RACE reads, TCRdb lists one record per CDR3 protein. Of roughly 100,000 distinct CDR3 sequences detected, about 10% appear once; the ten largest clones hold roughly 3.2%. The CDR3 consists of 12 residues. J was trimmed by 7 bases and V by 4 bases; bases with no gene match: 5. Germline CDR1 reads SGDLS; CDR2 reads YYNGEE. As to time point: patch test 1, 2 weeks after DPC sensitization. Treatment meaning: therapeutic diphenylcyclopropenone sensitization with weekly scalp DPC. A few counts support this clonotype. Its antigen is currently unknown. This chain joins TRBV9 and TRBJ2-7; 7 nucleotides agree with TRBD1. The sample here was whole blood, taken in connection with sensitization to the hapten diphenylcyclopropenone (DPC). This TCR derives from a woman aged 35 to 49 with alopecia areata. Some clones in this sample may be carry-over from other donors' samples. This CDR3 is CASSRTGEEQYF. DNA of the CDR3: TGTGCCAGCAGCCGAACAGGGGAGGAGCAGTACTTC.